The 15 T cell receptor beta chains below were found in one sample sequenced in a study of shared clonotypes between healthy human individuals. Assay: immunoSEQ multiplex PCR; the TCRdb copy retains only in-frame clones and omits some. The sample consists of some 2,000,000 clones, approximately 95% of them appearing once. The sequenced material came from naive CD4+ T cells sorted from blood. Subset: CD45RA+ positively selected. Receptor source: a man aged 18 to 29 in good health.

This chain links TRBV4-2 with TRBJ1-4; D is uncertain. Deletions cut 1 base from V and 8 bases from J, with 14 bases between. CDR1 and CDR2 from the germline V gene are LGHNA and YNFKEQ. CDR3 length equals 15 residues. In nucleotides, the CDR3 is TGTGCCAGCAGCCAAGGAACGGACTCTAGGGAAAAACTGTTTTTT. Amino acid sequence: CASSQGTDSREKLFF.

With regard to this clone: Other DNA sequences in the sample encode the same CDR3. The chain carries TRBV2 and TRBJ2-2; D unclear. The CDR3 spans 14 residues. V was shortened by 4 bases and J by 2 bases, with 8 bases between the two germline ends. Germline CDR1 reads SNHLY; CDR2 reads FYNNEI. CDR3 residues: CASSGQLNTGELFF. The CDR3, as DNA: TGTGCCAGCAGTGGTCAACTAAACACCGGGGAGCTGTTTTTT.

This chain connects TRBV5-1 to TRBJ2-2, with TRBD1 as a possible D gene (6 bases). The CDR3 has 15 residues. Trimming stripped 1 base from V and 4 bases from J, with 11 bases between. Germline V CDR1 and CDR2: SGHRS, YFSETQ. CDR3 DNA sequence: TGCGCCAGCAGCTTGCCCAGGGGTGGCACCGGGGAGCTGTTTTTT. It translates to CASSLPRGGTGELFF.

The chain uses TRBV18 and TRBJ1-2; 11 bases are a match to TRBD1. Germline V gene lookup returns CDR1 KGHSH and CDR2 LQKENI. The CDR3 is 16 residues long. With V trimmed by 2 bases and J by 4 bases, 6 bases remained unmatched. As DNA, the CDR3 is TGTGCCAGCTCACCAGCGGGGACAGGGGGAGTCTATGGCTACACCTTC. Encoded protein: CASSPAGTGGVYGYTF.

The J gene is TRBJ1-6, the V gene TRBV11-1; perhaps TRBD1 as D (5 bases). The ends were cut back, 0 bases at V and 9 bases at J, with 9 bases in the middle. The CDR3 totals 14 residues. Germline V gene sequence: CDR1 SGHAT, CDR2 FQDESV (reference sequence). As DNA, the CDR3 is TGTGCCAGCAGCTTAGCCCTTCAGGGTTCACCCCTCCACTTT. It specifies CASSLALQGSPLHF. The full variable domain, completed using reference TRBV11-1 and TRBJ1-6, is EAEVAQSPRYKITEKSQAVAFWCDPISGHATLYWYRQILGQGPELLVQFQDESVVDDSQLPKDRFSAERLKGVDSTLKIQPAELGDSAMYLCASSLALQGSPLHFGNGTRLTVT.

V gene TRBV4-2 combines with J gene TRBJ2-2; 10 bases map to TRBD2. Trimming at V came to 3 bases and at J to 7 bases, leaving 11 bases not matched to a gene. This CDR3 is built from 17 residues. CDR1 LGHNA and CDR2 YNFKEQ come from the germline V gene. CDR3 residues: CASSHRIAGGKNGELFF. The CDR3 DNA is TGTGCCAGCAGCCACCGAATAGCGGGGGGTAAAAACGGGGAGCTGTTTTTT.

The rearrangement joins TRBV10-3 to TRBJ2-1, with a weak D call TRBD1 (6 bases). The CDR3 contains 14 residues. V was trimmed by 6 bases and J by 0 bases, leaving 9 bases between them. CDR1 is ENHRY and CDR2 is SYGVKD in the germline V gene. CDR3 nucleotide sequence: TGTGCCATCAGCACAGGGCACTCCTACAATGAGCAGTTCTTC. This gives the protein CAISTGHSYNEQFF.

V gene TRBV30 combines with J gene TRBJ2-4, with D uncertain. The CDR3 has 17 residues. Trimming took 2 bases from V and 1 from J, leaving 18 bases between them. CDR1 and CDR2 (germline): GTSNPN, SVGIG (reference sequence). The CDR3 here is CAWSRLPDQWAKNIQYF. For the CDR3, the DNA is TGTGCCTGGAGTAGGTTGCCCGACCAGTGGGCCAAAAACATTCAGTACTTC.

This clone occurred once. The genes are TRBV2 and TRBJ1-4; perhaps TRBD1 as D (5 bases). V lost 6 bases and J 11 bases, leaving 13 bases between the germline ends. CDR1 and CDR2 from the germline V gene are SNHLY and FYNNEI. The CDR3 sequence is 12 residues long. In DNA form, the CDR3 reads TGTGCCAGCAGCCAACGGGGGGGGAAACTGTTTTTT. Translating gives CASSQRGGKLFF.

The table lists this clone with a count of one. The rearrangement links TRBV5-1 to TRBJ1-2; 7 bases line up with TRBD1. Germline V gene data show CDR1 as SGHRS and CDR2 as YFSETQ. With V trimmed by 7 bases and J by 7 bases, 7 bases remained unmatched. The length of the CDR3 is 12 residues. As DNA, the CDR3 is TGCGCCAGCTCTACAGGGGCGGGTGGCTACACCTTC. Protein sequence: CASSTGAGGYTF.

This clone was detected a few times. The chain is built from TRBV7-9 and TRBJ1-2; no clear D gene. V was cut by 2 bases and J by 4 bases, with 14 bases left in between. The CDR3 has 15 residues. Per germline, CDR1 SEHNR and CDR2 FQNEAQ (reference sequence). CDR3 sequence: CASSLTGFKSYGYTF. The CDR3 nucleotides are TGTGCCAGCAGCTTAACGGGATTCAAGTCCTATGGCTACACCTTC.

The chain couples TRBV2 to TRBJ2-7, with 9 bases identical to TRBD1. Germline CDR1 reads SNHLY; CDR2 reads FYNNEI. Trimming took 7 bases from V and 6 from J; bases not matched to a gene: 7. This CDR3 has 13 residues. The CDR3 loop is CASIKQGAGEQYF. CDR3 nucleotide sequence: TGTGCCAGCATTAAACAGGGGGCCGGCGAGCAGTACTTC.

V usage is TRBV5-6 and J usage is TRBJ2-7; 9 bases line up with TRBD1. Trimming at V came to 4 bases and at J to 0 bases, leaving 14 bases not matched to a gene. The CDR3 loop spans 18 amino acids. From germline, CDR1 is SGHDT and CDR2 YYEEEE. DNA for the CDR3: TGTGCCAGCAGCCCGGACAGGGGTCTTCAAATTACCTCCTACGAGCAGTACTTC. As protein: CASSPDRGLQITSYEQYF.

The chain recombines TRBV25-1 with TRBJ1-4, with D perhaps matching TRBD1 (5 bases). Deletions cut 3 bases from V and 8 bases from J, with 16 bases between. Germline V gives CDR1 MGHDK, CDR2 SYGVNS. This CDR3 comprises 15 residues. The CDR3 spells CASSEAQGPLEKLFF. As DNA, the CDR3 is TGTGCCAGCAGTGAGGCCCAGGGCCCTTTAGAAAAACTGTTTTTT.

The chain carries TRBV7-8 and TRBJ1-6; 7 bases are a match to TRBD1. The CDR3 consists of 15 residues. V lost 5 bases and J lost 8; bases outside the gene matches: 9. In germline, CDR1 is SGHVS, CDR2 FQNEAQ. CDR3 in amino acids: CASSQRQGRDSPLHF. The CDR3 bases are TGTGCCAGCAGCCAGAGACAGGGCAGAGATTCACCCCTCCACTTT.